This entry lists 24 T cell receptor beta chains sequenced from one sample in a study of blood T cells in healthy people across ages. A second PCR of roughly 7 to 11 cycles used a sample-barcoded 5' primer and a J-beta primer mix. Via MiXCR, TCRdb re-called the 5' RACE reads, giving one row per CDR3 protein. The sample lists 1.8 million or so distinct CDR3 sequences, 35% to 50% occurring once. Material for sequencing was blood. All receptors derive from a human donor in good health.

The chain employs TRBV5-1 and TRBJ2-2, with D possibly being TRBD1 (6 bases). The germline V gene has CDR1 SGHRS and CDR2 YFSETQ. Deletions cut 6 bases from V and 0 bases from J, with 9 bases between. The length of the CDR3 is 14 residues. CDR3 nucleotide sequence: TGCGCCAGCACGGACAGCACGAACACCGGGGAGCTGTTTTTT. Translation gives CASTDSTNTGELFF.

The J gene is TRBJ2-5, the V gene TRBV14; the D is unclear. Trimming stripped 0 bases from V and 4 bases from J, with 6 bases between. This CDR3 spans 13 amino acids. Germline lookup yields CDR1 SGHDN and CDR2 FVKESK. CDR3 DNA: TGTGCCAGCAGCCAAGATAACGGAGAGACCCAGTACTTC. Translation gives CASSQDNGETQYF.

V and J are TRBV20-1 and TRBJ2-1; a possible D gene is TRBD2 (6 bases). Germline loops: CDR1 DFQATT, CDR2 SNEGSKA (reference sequence). The CDR3 contains 13 residues. V was clipped by 3 bases and J by 5 bases, with 11 bases between them. The chain's CDR3 is CSARQGLDNEQFF. CDR3 nucleotide sequence: TGCAGTGCTAGGCAGGGACTCGACAATGAGCAGTTCTTC.

In this sample, this clonotype turned up a few times. The chain is built from TRBV24-1 and TRBJ2-1, with 7 bases lining up with TRBD1. Germline V gives CDR1 KGHDR, CDR2 SFDVKD. V was pared by 4 bases and J by 14 bases, with 7 bases of the junction left unmatched. CDR3 size: 12 residues. The CDR3 DNA follows: TGTGCCACCAGTGAGGCCGGGACAGTCAAGTTCTTC. This encodes CATSEAGTVKFF.

V and J are TRBV20-1 and TRBJ2-5, with 7 bases identical to TRBD2. V trimming: 3 bases; J trimming: 3 bases; junction bases outside the gene matches: 16. The CDR3 totals 17 residues. Looked up from germline, CDR1 is DFQATT and CDR2 is SNEGSKA (reference sequence). CDR3 sequence: CSARPAWGGGFEETQYF. CDR3 DNA: TGCAGTGCTAGGCCCGCTTGGGGGGGGGGATTTGAAGAGACCCAGTACTTC.

A few counts support this clonotype. This chain connects TRBV10-3 to TRBJ2-5; no reliable D call. V gave up 0 bases and J gave up 5 bases, with 16 bases separating them. Germline assignment: CDR1 ENHRY and CDR2 SYGVKD. The CDR3 covers 16 residues. The CDR3 nucleotides are TGTGCCATCAGTGAGTCGAGATGGGGATCTGGGGAGACCCAGTACTTC. Protein: CAISESRWGSGETQYF.

The chain combines TRBV5-5 with TRBJ2-1; TRBD1 matches 7 bases. Trimming removed 4 bases from V and 2 bases from J; junction bases left unmatched: 6. The CDR3 covers 15 residues. Germline values: CDR1 SGHKS, CDR2 YYEKEE (reference sequence). CDR3 in DNA: TGTGCCAGCAGCGTCGGGACAGTTACCTACAATGAGCAGTTCTTC. It encodes CASSVGTVTYNEQFF.

This chain joins TRBV7-2 and TRBJ1-2; D is unresolved. The CDR3 consists of 13 residues. Germline CDR1 and CDR2: SGHTA and FQGNSA. The germline V and J ends were trimmed by 4 bases and 7 bases, with 13 bases remaining between them. For the CDR3, the DNA is TGTGCCAGCAGCTCCCAGGTGACGGGTGGCTACACCTTC. Amino acid sequence: CASSSQVTGGYTF.

V is TRBV14 and J is TRBJ1-4; D remains unclear. V was trimmed by 3 bases and J by 0 bases, leaving 11 bases between them. The CDR3 consists of 16 residues. Germline CDR1 reads SGHDN; CDR2 reads FVKESK. CDR3 residues: CASSQDSGATNEKLFF. The CDR3 nucleotides read TGTGCCAGCAGCCAGGATTCCGGGGCAACTAATGAAAAACTGTTTTTT. Together with reference TRBV14 and TRBJ1-4, the CDR3 gives the full variable domain: EAGVTQFPSHSVIEKGQTVTLRCDPISGHDNLYWYRRVMGKEIKFLLHFVKESKQDESGMPNNRFLAERTGGTYSTLKVQPAELEDSGVYFCASSQDSGATNEKLFFGSGTQLSVL.

The chain joins TRBV6-5 to TRBJ1-1, with 11 bases lining up with TRBD1. The V gene end was trimmed by 4 bases and the J gene end by 11 bases; junction bases not matched to a gene: 18. CDR1 MNHEY and CDR2 SVGAGI come from the germline V gene. This CDR3 has 17 residues. The CDR3 bases are TGTGCCAGCAGTTCATACAGTTCCGGGACAGGGGGGGAGAGCGCTTTCTTT. This codes for CASSSYSSGTGGESAFF.

This clonotype was observed at least ten times. The V and J genes are TRBV12-3 or TRBV12-4 and TRBJ1-5; D unclear. The CDR3 covers 14 residues. Trimming removed 0 bases at V and 7 bases at J, with 10 bases between. CDR3 bases: TGTGCCAGCAGTTTAGCGCTAGGTAGCCAGCCCCAGCATTTT. The encoded protein is CASSLALGSQPQHF.

In its sample, this clonotype was seen many times. The chain links TRBV3-1 to TRBJ1-5; TRBD1 matches 8 bases. J was trimmed by 7 bases and V by 0 bases; bases with no gene match: 8. CDR1 is LGHDT and CDR2 is YNNKEL in the germline V gene (reference sequence). This CDR3 is built from 16 residues. The CDR3 coding sequence is TGTGCCAGCAGCCAAGAGGCAGGGGGCGAAGGGCAGCCCCAGCATTTT. Protein sequence: CASSQEAGGEGQPQHF.

The rearrangement uses TRBV7-7 and TRBJ2-5; 7 bases line up with TRBD1. The length of the CDR3 is 15 residues. J gave up 1 base and V 5 bases, and 7 bases lay outside the gene matches. Germline values: CDR1 SSHAT, CDR2 FNYEAQ (reference sequence). The CDR3 bases are TGTGCCAGCAGCATGGTACAGGGGCCCCAAGAGACCCAGTACTTC. Its translation is CASSMVQGPQETQYF.

This clonotype was detected ten times or more. The chain links TRBV10-3 to TRBJ2-7; 10 bases map to TRBD1. V lost 7 bases and J lost 5; bases outside the gene matches: 5. There are 13 residues in the CDR3. In germline, CDR1 is ENHRY, CDR2 SYGVKD. The CDR3, as DNA: TGTGCCATCACCGGGACAGGGGAGGACGAGCAGTACTTC. Amino acid sequence: CAITGTGEDEQYF.

V usage is TRBV11-2 and J usage is TRBJ2-1; unclear D gene. V was cut by 7 bases and J by 12 bases, with 19 bases left in between. From germline, CDR1 is SGHAT and CDR2 FQNNGV. The CDR3 spans 13 residues. This CDR3 reads CASTPSGIGRQFF. For the CDR3, the DNA is TGTGCCAGCACCCCATCGGGCATTGGACGGCAGTTCTTC. The variable domain in full, completed from reference TRBV11-2 and TRBJ2-1, reads EAGVAQSPRYKIIEKRQSVAFWCNPISGHATLYWYQQILGQGPKLLIQFQNNGVVDDSQLPKDRFSAERLKGVDSTLKIQPAKLEDSAVYLCASTPSGIGRQFFGPGTRLTVL.

Only a few counts were recorded for this clonotype. CDR3 sequence reads: CASSLFLGGSSYEQYF. The CDR3 DNA sequence: TGTGCCAGCAGTTTATTCCTAGGGGGGTCCTCCTACGAGCAGTACTTC. This sequence joins TRBV28 and TRBJ2-7; either TRBD1 or TRBD2 may supply D (6 bases each). V was cut by 1 base and J by 0 bases, with 13 bases left in between. The CDR3 has 16 amino acids. Germline values: CDR1 MDHEN, CDR2 SYDVKM.

DNA for the CDR3: TGTGCTAGTGGTTGGGCGGGACAGGTTTACGAGCAGTACTTC. Its translation is CASGWAGQVYEQYF. The genes are TRBV12-5 and TRBJ2-5; 8 bases agree with TRBD1. The end of the DNA is better explained by TRBJ2-7, so the J call may be wrong. CDR3 size: 14 residues. CDR1 is LGHNT, CDR2 FRNRAP, per germline.

This clonotype was counted between two and nine times. In nucleotides, the CDR3 is TGTGCCAGCAGCCAAGGGATATCTGCAGAGACCCAGTACTTC. The encoded protein is CASSQGISAETQYF. This chain links TRBV3-1 with TRBJ2-4; D unresolved. With the DNA end fitting TRBJ2-5 better, the J assignment may be wrong. This CDR3 region has 14 residues. CDR1 LGHDT and CDR2 YNNKEL come from the germline V gene (reference sequence).

V and J are TRBV10-3 and TRBJ1-3; D is undetermined. The germline V gene has CDR1 ENHRY and CDR2 SYGVKD. Between the trimmed V and J ends, which lost 10 bases and 0 bases, there was a span of 13 bases. This CDR3 is built from 14 residues. The CDR3 region has the DNA TGTGCCACCCGGCCAGGCCCCTCTGGAAACACCATATATTTT. It encodes CATRPGPSGNTIYF.

This clonotype was seen a few times. The gene calls are TRBV13 and TRBJ2-4; no definite D call. The tail of the sequence fits TRBJ2-7 better, so the J call may be wrong. The CDR3 length is 17 residues. CDR1 is PRHDT and CDR2 is FYEKMQ in the germline V gene (reference sequence). The CDR3 loop is CASSLGVGLNLVYEQYF. The CDR3 DNA follows: TGTGCCAGCAGCTTAGGGGTGGGTCTTAATTTAGTCTACGAGCAGTACTTC.

This clonotype was seen only once. The CDR3 is CASSTHRLASTDTQYF. The CDR3 nucleotides are TGTGCCAGCAGCACGCACCGACTAGCCAGCACAGATACGCAGTATTTT. The V gene is TRBV11-2, the J gene TRBJ2-3; 7 nucleotides align to TRBD2. The CDR3 totals 16 residues. Germline trimming cut 5 bases from V and 0 bases from J; bases unmatched to any gene: 8. In germline, CDR1 is SGHAT, CDR2 FQNNGV. Variable domain in full (rest from reference TRBV11-2 and TRBJ2-3): EAGVAQSPRYKIIEKRQSVAFWCNPISGHATLYWYQQILGQGPKLLIQFQNNGVVDDSQLPKDRFSAERLKGVDSTLKIQPAKLEDSAVYLCASSTHRLASTDTQYFGPGTRLTVL.

The chain links TRBV5-1 to TRBJ2-3, with a possible D match to TRBD1 (5 bases). This CDR3 spans 14 amino acids. Trimming shortened V by 3 bases and J by 5 bases, and 13 bases separated the two germline ends. The germline V gene has CDR1 SGHRS and CDR2 YFSETQ. The CDR3 reads CASSSRGIGDTQYF. The CDR3, as DNA: TGCGCCAGCAGCTCAAGGGGTATTGGAGATACGCAGTATTTT. The full variable domain, rest sourced from reference TRBV5-1 and TRBJ2-3, is KAGVTQTPRYLIKTRGQQVTLSCSPISGHRSVSWYQQTPGQGLQFLFEYFSETQRNKGNFPGRFSGRQFSNSRSEMNVSTLELGDSALYLCASSSRGIGDTQYFGPGTRLTVL.

This rearrangement joins TRBV10-3 to TRBJ2-1; D could derive from TRBD1 or TRBD2 (6 bases each). With 6 bases removed from V and 4 bases from J, the gap between germline ends came to 19 bases. The CDR3 loop spans 16 amino acids. Germline CDR1 and CDR2: ENHRY and SYGVKD. This CDR3 reads CAIREGGKGAYNEQFF. The CDR3, as DNA: TGTGCCATCAGGGAGGGGGGAAAAGGGGCTTACAATGAGCAGTTCTTC.

This clonotype was counted ten times or more. The chain joins TRBV12-3 or TRBV12-4 to TRBJ1-2; no clear D gene. The V and J ends lost 6 bases and 4 bases respectively, with 9 bases between them. This CDR3 spans 12 amino acids. This CDR3 is CASSFGSYGYTF. In DNA form, the CDR3 reads TGTGCCAGCAGCTTCGGTAGCTATGGCTACACCTTC.